One and the same sample provided the 25 T cell receptor beta chains below, sequenced in a study of Ad26.COV2.S vaccination and SARS-CoV-2 variants. As for treatment: 15 to 20 received Ad26.COV2.S at low or high dose, single or two shots; roughly 5 received placebo; per-sample allocation not given. Day 63 after the first vaccine or placebo injection was the time point for sampling. The table came from immunoSEQ multiplex PCR; TCRdb's copy has only in-frame clones and leaves some out. Among some 450,000 clones, about 92% were seen once, and the ten largest hold about 4.4%. Here the sequenced sample was peripheral blood, taken in a trial of Ad26.COV2.S vaccine versus placebo. The receptors were sampled from a person aged 18-65 years who received the Ad26.COV2.S COVID-19 vaccine or a placebo.

This rearrangement joins TRBV18 to TRBJ2-2, with 11 bases lining up with TRBD1. Germline V lookup: CDR1 KGHSH, CDR2 LQKENI. The CDR3 is made up of 16 amino acids. Trimming removed 5 bases from V and 5 bases from J; junction bases left unmatched: 7. The CDR3 here is CASSDWTGGETGELFF. For the CDR3, the DNA is TGTGCCAGCTCAGATTGGACAGGGGGCGAAACCGGGGAGCTGTTTTTT.

A few counts support this clone. The V gene is TRBV27, the J gene TRBJ2-7, with D possibly matching TRBD2 (5 bases). Trimming stripped 8 bases from V and 8 bases from J, with 16 bases between. The germline V gene encodes CDR1 MNHEY and CDR2 SMNVEV (reference sequence). This CDR3 contains 12 residues. The CDR3 spells CASGVDYEKQYF. The CDR3 bases are TGTGCCAGCGGCGTAGACTACGAGAAGCAGTACTTC.

This sequence joins TRBV9 and TRBJ2-5; a weak D match, TRBD2 (6 bases). V was trimmed by 4 bases and J by 5 bases, leaving 24 bases between them. CDR3 length: 17 residues. The V gene's germline CDR1 is SGDLS and CDR2 YYNGEE. The CDR3 reads CASSPGPTPGELETQYF. The CDR3 DNA is TGTGCCAGCAGCCCGGGGCCGACACCGGGAGAACTGGAGACCCAGTACTTC.

The V and J genes are TRBV7-9 and TRBJ2-1; no reliable D call. The V gene lost 1 base and the J gene lost 3 bases, with 10 bases spanning the gap. Germline loops: CDR1 SEHNR, CDR2 FQNEAQ (reference sequence). This CDR3 has 15 residues. The CDR3 sequence is CASSLDAGYYNEQFF. As DNA, the CDR3 is TGTGCCAGCAGCTTAGATGCCGGCTACTACAATGAGCAGTTCTTC.

The V gene is TRBV4-3, the J gene TRBJ2-3; TRBD2 agrees at 11 bases. Trimming cost V 0 bases and J 5 bases; bases outside gene matches: 1. The CDR3 contains 15 residues. Germline loops: CDR1 LGHNA, CDR2 YSLEER. CDR3 amino acids: CASSQDGLAGDTQYF. The CDR3, as DNA: TGCGCCAGCAGCCAAGATGGACTAGCGGGAGATACGCAGTATTTT.

V gene TRBV12-5 combines with J gene TRBJ2-1, with 8 bases that match TRBD1. Losses at the gene ends were 6 bases for V and 4 bases for J; bases not matched to a gene: 5. The germline V gene has CDR1 LGHNT and CDR2 FRNRAP. The CDR3 sequence is 14 residues long. The CDR3 sequence is CASGRTGPYNEQFF. Here the CDR3 DNA reads TGTGCTAGTGGCCGGACAGGGCCATACAATGAGCAGTTCTTC.

The CDR3 bases are TGCGCCAGCCGACGGCGGAACTCCTACGAGCAGTACTTC. It specifies CASRRRNSYEQYF. The genes are TRBV5-1 and TRBJ2-7; D is uncertain. Germline loops: CDR1 SGHRS, CDR2 YFSETQ. The V and J ends lost 7 bases and 0 bases respectively, with 11 bases between them. This CDR3 region has 13 residues.

V and J are TRBV2 and TRBJ2-1; 8 nucleotides match TRBD2. The germline gives CDR1 SNHLY, CDR2 FYNNEI. The ends lost 5 bases at V and 3 bases at J; junction bases unmatched: 9. CDR3 length equals 16 residues. Here the CDR3 reads CASSREAGEFYNEQFF. DNA of the CDR3: TGTGCCAGCAGTAGGGAAGCGGGAGAATTCTACAATGAGCAGTTCTTC.

The J gene is TRBJ1-3, the V gene TRBV6-6; 7 bases align to TRBD1. With 7 bases clipped from V and 3 bases from J, the junction kept 9 bases outside the gene matches. Germline V gene data show CDR1 as MNHNY and CDR2 as SVGAGI (reference sequence). This CDR3 contains 15 residues. The CDR3 DNA reads as TGTGCCAGCACCGGAACGACAGGGATTGGAAACACCATATATTTT. It yields the protein CASTGTTGIGNTIYF.

The chain has TRBV4-2 and TRBJ2-1, with D perhaps matching TRBD2 (6 bases). V lost 4 bases, J lost 1 base, and 11 bases lay in between. Germline loops: CDR1 LGHNA, CDR2 YNFKEQ. The CDR3 runs 15 residues. Here the CDR3 DNA reads TGTGCCAGCAGCCCTAGCGCCGATTCCTACAATGAGCAGTTCTTC. This codes for CASSPSADSYNEQFF.

V is TRBV29-1 and J is TRBJ1-3; 8 positions match TRBD1. This CDR3 has 14 residues. The V gene end was trimmed by 6 bases and the J gene end by 0 bases; junction bases not matched to a gene: 4. CDR1 is SQVTM and CDR2 is ANQGSEA in the germline V gene. CDR3 nucleotide sequence: TGCAGCGTCGGGGACAGGTTCTCTGGAAACACCATATATTTT. Translation: CSVGDRFSGNTIYF.

The chain has TRBV2 and TRBJ2-4; the D gene could be TRBD1 or TRBD2 (5 bases each). Germline assignment: CDR1 SNHLY and CDR2 FYNNEI. Trimming cost V 8 bases and J 1 base, with 15 bases left between them. There are 15 residues in the CDR3. CDR3 residues: CASSAAEGAKNIQYF. In DNA, the CDR3 is TGTGCCAGCTCGGCCGCTGAGGGGGCCAAAAACATTCAGTACTTC.

This chain connects TRBV5-8 to TRBJ2-1; 11 bases agree with TRBD1. The CDR3 runs to 14 residues. Germline V gives CDR1 SGHTS, CDR2 YDEGEE. Losses at the gene ends were 6 bases for V and 6 bases for J; bases not matched to a gene: 5. The CDR3 nucleotides read TGTGCCAGCAACGGACAGGGGGCGAGCAATGAGCAGTTCTTC. Residues: CASNGQGASNEQFF. Drawing the rest from reference TRBV5-8 and TRBJ2-1, the complete variable domain is EAGVTQSPTHLIKTRGQQATLRCSPISGHTSVYWYQQALGLGLQFLLWYDEGEERNRGNFPPRFSGRQFPNYSSELNVNALELEDSALYLCASNGQGASNEQFFGPGTRLTVL.

The V and J genes are TRBV9 and TRBJ2-3, with D perhaps TRBD1 (5 bases). Deletions cut 1 base from V and 4 bases from J, with 10 bases between. In germline, CDR1 is SGDLS, CDR2 YYNGEE. The CDR3 is made up of 14 amino acids. CDR3 region: CASSVIQGADTQYF. DNA for the CDR3: TGTGCCAGCAGCGTAATACAAGGGGCAGATACGCAGTATTTT.

This chain joins TRBV6-1 and TRBJ1-3; perhaps TRBD1 as D (6 bases). V dropped 3 bases and J dropped 0 bases, with 9 bases sitting between them. In germline, CDR1 is MNHNS, CDR2 SASEGT. The CDR3 is made up of 15 amino acids. In DNA form, the CDR3 reads TGTGCCAGCAGTGATACAGGGTCCTCTGGAAACACCATATATTTT. Its translation is CASSDTGSSGNTIYF.

The V call is TRBV29-1, the J call TRBJ2-5, with D unresolved. Trimming removed 4 bases at V and 4 bases at J, with 10 bases between. Germline-derived CDR1 and CDR2 are SQVTM and ANQGSEA. The CDR3 covers 12 residues. The CDR3 spells CSVGAIGETQYF. CDR3 DNA: TGCAGCGTTGGGGCTATAGGAGAGACCCAGTACTTC.

The V gene is TRBV30, the J gene TRBJ1-2; D unresolved. There are 14 residues in the CDR3. Germline V gives CDR1 GTSNPN, CDR2 SVGIG (reference sequence). V lost 5 bases, J lost 1 base, and 14 bases lay in between. The CDR3 is CAWGYPYGNYGYTF. DNA for the CDR3: TGTGCCTGGGGTTACCCATATGGTAACTATGGCTACACCTTC.

This clone appeared a single time. The chain links TRBV11-2 to TRBJ2-5, with 7 bases aligning to TRBD2. The trim removed 5 bases at V and 1 base at J, leaving 4 bases unmatched. This CDR3 contains 14 residues. Germline loops: CDR1 SGHAT, CDR2 FQNNGV. The CDR3 region has the DNA TGTGCCAGCAGCGGCGGGGGACCCCAAGAGACCCAGTACTTC. Translation: CASSGGGPQETQYF.

The rearrangement uses TRBV7-8 and TRBJ2-7, with 14 bases that match TRBD2. Germline V gene data show CDR1 as SGHVS and CDR2 as FQNEAQ. V dropped 5 bases and J dropped 6; count of bases not matched to a gene: 3. The CDR3 spans 14 residues. The CDR3 region has the DNA TGTGCCAGCAGCCCCGGGACTAGCGGGAGCGAGCAGTACTTC. Amino acids: CASSPGTSGSEQYF.

This rearrangement joins TRBV2 to TRBJ2-4; weak D call: TRBD1 (6 bases). Germline lookup yields CDR1 SNHLY and CDR2 FYNNEI. V was cut by 7 bases and J by 5 bases, with 18 bases left in between. The CDR3 loop spans 15 amino acids. The CDR3 sequence is CASKSRAGAQNIQYF. In DNA form, the CDR3 reads TGTGCCAGCAAGTCAAGGGCAGGGGCCCAAAACATTCAGTACTTC.

This sequence joins TRBV15 and TRBJ1-4; D gene ambiguous. V lost 0 bases to trimming and J lost 5 bases, with 13 bases between them. In germline, CDR1 is LNHNV, CDR2 YYDKDF (reference sequence). CDR3 length: 16 residues. CDR3: CATSRDPGMRNEKLFF. CDR3 DNA: TGTGCCACCAGCAGAGATCCGGGGATGCGGAATGAAAAACTGTTTTTT.

CDR3 in amino acids: CASSAHGGLAKNIQYF. The CDR3 bases are TGTGCCAGCAGCGCCCACGGGGGGCTAGCCAAAAACATTCAGTACTTC. The rearrangement joins TRBV9 to TRBJ2-4; D is perhaps TRBD2 (7 bases). V was pared by 3 bases and J by 0 bases, with 13 bases between. The germline V gene has CDR1 SGDLS and CDR2 YYNGEE. The CDR3 length is 16 residues.

The chain couples TRBV27 to TRBJ1-6; no definite D call. Germline V gives CDR1 MNHEY, CDR2 SMNVEV (reference sequence). V dropped 4 bases and J dropped 0 bases, with 4 bases sitting between them. The CDR3 runs 14 residues. The CDR3 here is CASSWSSYNSPLHF. The CDR3 bases are TGTGCCAGCAGTTGGAGCTCCTATAATTCACCCCTCCACTTT.

The V call is TRBV28, the J call TRBJ2-1; 10 bases line up with TRBD2. With V trimmed by 5 bases and J by 12 bases, 1 base remained unmatched. The germline gives CDR1 MDHEN, CDR2 SYDVKM. The CDR3 is 11 amino acids. The CDR3 bases are TGTGCCAGCAGTCCTAGCGGGAGGCAGTTCTTC. Protein sequence: CASSPSGRQFF. The whole variable domain, filled in from reference TRBV28 and TRBJ2-1, reads DVKVTQSSRYLVKRTGEKVFLECVQDMDHENMFWYRQDPGLGLRLIYFSYDVKMKEKGDIPEGYSVSREKKERFSLILESASTNQTSMYLCASSPSGRQFFGPGTRLTVL.

The chain combines TRBV5-6 with TRBJ2-1; D may be TRBD2 (6 bases). This CDR3 has 14 amino acids. Germline V gives CDR1 SGHDT, CDR2 YYEEEE. The ends were cut back, 2 bases at V and 6 bases at J, with 12 bases in the middle. This CDR3 is CASSFWRGGNEQFF. The CDR3 DNA is TGTGCCAGCAGCTTCTGGAGGGGCGGCAATGAGCAGTTCTTC.